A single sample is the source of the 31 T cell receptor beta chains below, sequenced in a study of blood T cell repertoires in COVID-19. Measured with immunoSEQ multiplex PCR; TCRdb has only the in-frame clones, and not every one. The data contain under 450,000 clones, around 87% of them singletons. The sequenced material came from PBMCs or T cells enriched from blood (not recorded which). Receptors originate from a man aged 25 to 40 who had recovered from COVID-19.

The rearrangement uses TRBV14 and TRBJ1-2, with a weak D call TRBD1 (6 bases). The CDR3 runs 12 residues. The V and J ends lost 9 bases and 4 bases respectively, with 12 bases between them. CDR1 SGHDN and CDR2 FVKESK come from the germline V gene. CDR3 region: CASGQTFYGYTF. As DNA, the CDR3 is TGTGCCAGTGGACAGACCTTCTATGGCTACACCTTC.

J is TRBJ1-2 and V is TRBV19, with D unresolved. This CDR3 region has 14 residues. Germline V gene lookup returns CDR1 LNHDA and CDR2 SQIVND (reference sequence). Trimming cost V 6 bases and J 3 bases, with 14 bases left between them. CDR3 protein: CASSRPGDDYGYTF. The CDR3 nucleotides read TGTGCCAGTAGCCGCCCAGGTGATGACTATGGCTACACCTTC.

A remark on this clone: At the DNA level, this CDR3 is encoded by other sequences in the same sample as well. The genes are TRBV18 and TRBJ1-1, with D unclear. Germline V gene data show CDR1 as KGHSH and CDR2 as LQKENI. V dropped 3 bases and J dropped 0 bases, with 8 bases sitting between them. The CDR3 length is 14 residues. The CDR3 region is CASSPGGLNTEAFF. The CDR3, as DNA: TGTGCCAGCTCACCGGGAGGTCTGAACACTGAAGCTTTCTTT.

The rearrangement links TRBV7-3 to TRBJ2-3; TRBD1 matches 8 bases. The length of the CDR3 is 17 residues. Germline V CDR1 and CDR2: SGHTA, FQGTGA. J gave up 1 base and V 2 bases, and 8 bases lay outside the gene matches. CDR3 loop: CASSLSFDRGGTDTQYF. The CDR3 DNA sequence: TGTGCCAGCAGCTTATCATTCGACAGGGGAGGCACAGATACGCAGTATTTT.

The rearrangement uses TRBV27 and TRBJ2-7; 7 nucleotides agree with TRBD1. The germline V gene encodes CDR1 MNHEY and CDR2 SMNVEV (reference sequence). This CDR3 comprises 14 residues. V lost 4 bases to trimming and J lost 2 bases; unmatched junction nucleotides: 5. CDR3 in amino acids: CASSSGTEAYEQYF. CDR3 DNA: TGTGCCAGCAGTTCCGGGACAGAGGCCTACGAGCAGTACTTC.

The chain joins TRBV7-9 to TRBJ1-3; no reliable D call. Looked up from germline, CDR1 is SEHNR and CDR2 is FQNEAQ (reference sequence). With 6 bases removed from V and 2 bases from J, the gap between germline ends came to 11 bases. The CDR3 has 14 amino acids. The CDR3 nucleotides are TGTGCCAGCAGTTCAACGAGTCCTGGAAACACCATATATTTT. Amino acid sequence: CASSSTSPGNTIYF.

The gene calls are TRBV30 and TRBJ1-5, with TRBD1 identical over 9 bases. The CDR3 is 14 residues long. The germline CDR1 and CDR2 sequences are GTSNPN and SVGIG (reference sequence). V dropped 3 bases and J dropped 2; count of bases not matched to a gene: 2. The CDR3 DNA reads TGTGCCTGGAGGGGACAGGGTGGCAATCAGCCCCAGCATTTT. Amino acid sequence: CAWRGQGGNQPQHF.

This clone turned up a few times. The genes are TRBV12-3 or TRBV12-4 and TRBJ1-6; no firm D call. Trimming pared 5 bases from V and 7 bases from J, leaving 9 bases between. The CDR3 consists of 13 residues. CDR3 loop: CASSTFGNSPLHF. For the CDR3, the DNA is TGTGCCAGCAGTACCTTCGGGAATTCACCCCTCCACTTT.

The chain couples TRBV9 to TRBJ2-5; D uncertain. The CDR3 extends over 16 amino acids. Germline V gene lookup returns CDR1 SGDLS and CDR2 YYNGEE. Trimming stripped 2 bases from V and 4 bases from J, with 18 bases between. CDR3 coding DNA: TGTGCCAGCAGCGTTGCTTCAAGAACGATCGGAGAGACCCAGTACTTC. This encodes CASSVASRTIGETQYF. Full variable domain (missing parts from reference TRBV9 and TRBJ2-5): DSGVTQTPKHLITATGQRVTLRCSPRSGDLSVYWYQQSLDQGLQFLIQYYNGEERAKGNILERFSAQQFPDLHSELNLSSLELGDSALYFCASSVASRTIGETQYFGPGTRLLVL.

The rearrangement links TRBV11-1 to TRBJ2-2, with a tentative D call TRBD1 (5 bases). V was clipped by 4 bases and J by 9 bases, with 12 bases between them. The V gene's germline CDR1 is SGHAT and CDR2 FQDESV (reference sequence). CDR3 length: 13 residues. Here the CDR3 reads CASSSQGSRELFF. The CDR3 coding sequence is TGTGCCAGCAGCTCGCAGGGTAGCAGGGAGCTGTTTTTT.

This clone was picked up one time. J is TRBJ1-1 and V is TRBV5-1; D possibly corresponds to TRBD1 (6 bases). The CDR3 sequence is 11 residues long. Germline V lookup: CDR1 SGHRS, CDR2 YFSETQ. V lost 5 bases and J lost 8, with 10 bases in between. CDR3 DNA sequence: TGCGCCAGCAGATCTACAGGGGAAGCTTTCTTT. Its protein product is CASRSTGEAFF.

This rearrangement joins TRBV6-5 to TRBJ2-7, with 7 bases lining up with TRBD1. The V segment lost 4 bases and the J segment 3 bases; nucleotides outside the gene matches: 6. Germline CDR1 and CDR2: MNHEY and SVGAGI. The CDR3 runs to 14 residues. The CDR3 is CASSLQGTDYEQYF. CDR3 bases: TGTGCCAGCAGTTTACAGGGGACCGACTACGAGCAGTACTTC.

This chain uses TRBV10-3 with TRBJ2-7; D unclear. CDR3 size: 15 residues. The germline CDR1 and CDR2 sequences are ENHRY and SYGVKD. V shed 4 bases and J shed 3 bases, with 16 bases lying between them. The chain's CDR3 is CAISAGAEKIYEQYF. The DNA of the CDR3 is TGTGCCATCAGTGCTGGTGCCGAGAAGATCTACGAGCAGTACTTC.

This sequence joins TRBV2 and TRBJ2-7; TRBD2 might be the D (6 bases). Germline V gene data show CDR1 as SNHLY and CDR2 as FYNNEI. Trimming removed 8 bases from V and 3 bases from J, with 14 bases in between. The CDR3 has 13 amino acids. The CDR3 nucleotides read TGTGCCAGCTTAGTGGCCGGGGGCTACGAGCAGTACTTC. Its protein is CASLVAGGYEQYF.

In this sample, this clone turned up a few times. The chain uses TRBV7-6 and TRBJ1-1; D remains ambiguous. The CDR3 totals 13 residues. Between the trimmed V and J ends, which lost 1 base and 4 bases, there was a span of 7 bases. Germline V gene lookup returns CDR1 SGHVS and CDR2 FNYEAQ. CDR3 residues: CASSLGGGTEAFF. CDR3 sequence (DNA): TGTGCCAGCAGCTTAGGAGGTGGCACTGAAGCTTTCTTT.

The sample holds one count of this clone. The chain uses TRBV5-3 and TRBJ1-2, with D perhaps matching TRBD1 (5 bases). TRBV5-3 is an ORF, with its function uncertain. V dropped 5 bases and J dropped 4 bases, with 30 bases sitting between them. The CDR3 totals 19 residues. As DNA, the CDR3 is TGTGCCAGAAGGGGGATTGCAGGGTTGTGTAGGAGAAGGTGCTATGGCTACACCTTC. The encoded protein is CARRGIAGLCRRRCYGYTF.

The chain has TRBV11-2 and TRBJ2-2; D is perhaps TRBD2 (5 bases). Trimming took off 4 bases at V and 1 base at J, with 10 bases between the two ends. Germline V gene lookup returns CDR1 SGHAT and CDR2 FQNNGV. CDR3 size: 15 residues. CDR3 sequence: CASSWGAGNTGELFF. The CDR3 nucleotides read TGTGCCAGCAGCTGGGGAGCTGGGAACACCGGGGAGCTGTTTTTT.

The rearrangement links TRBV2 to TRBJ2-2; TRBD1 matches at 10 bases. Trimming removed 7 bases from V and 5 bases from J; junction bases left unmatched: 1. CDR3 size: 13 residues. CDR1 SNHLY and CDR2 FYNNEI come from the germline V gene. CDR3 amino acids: CASTGQGTGELFF. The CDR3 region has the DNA TGTGCCAGCACGGGACAGGGGACCGGGGAGCTGTTTTTT.

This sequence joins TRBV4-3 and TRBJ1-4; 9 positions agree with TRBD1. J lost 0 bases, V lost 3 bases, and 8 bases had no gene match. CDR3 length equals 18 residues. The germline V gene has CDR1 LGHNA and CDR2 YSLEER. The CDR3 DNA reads TGCGCCAGCAGCCAGCTGGGGGACAGGGCAGCAACTAATGAAAAACTGTTTTTT. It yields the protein CASSQLGDRAATNEKLFF.

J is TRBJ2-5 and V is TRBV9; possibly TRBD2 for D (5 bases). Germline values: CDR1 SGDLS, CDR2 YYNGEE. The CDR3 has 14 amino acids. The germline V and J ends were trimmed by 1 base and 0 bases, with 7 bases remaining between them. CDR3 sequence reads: CASSVLGDQETQYF. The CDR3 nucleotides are TGTGCCAGCAGCGTATTGGGAGACCAAGAGACCCAGTACTTC.

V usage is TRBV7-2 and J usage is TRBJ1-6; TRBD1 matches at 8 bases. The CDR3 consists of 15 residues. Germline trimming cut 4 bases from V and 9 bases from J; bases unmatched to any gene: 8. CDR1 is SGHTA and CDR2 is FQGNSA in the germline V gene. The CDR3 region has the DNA TGTGCCAGCAGCTCACTTCTTACAGGGGGTTCACCCCTCCACTTT. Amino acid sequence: CASSSLLTGGSPLHF.

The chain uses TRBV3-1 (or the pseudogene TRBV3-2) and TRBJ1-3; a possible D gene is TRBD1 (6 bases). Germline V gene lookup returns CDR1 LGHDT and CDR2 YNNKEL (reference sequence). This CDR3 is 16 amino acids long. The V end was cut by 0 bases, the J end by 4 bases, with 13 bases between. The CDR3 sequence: CASSQDPGARGNTIYF. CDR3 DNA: TGTGCCAGCAGCCAAGATCCAGGGGCGCGGGGAAACACCATATATTTT.

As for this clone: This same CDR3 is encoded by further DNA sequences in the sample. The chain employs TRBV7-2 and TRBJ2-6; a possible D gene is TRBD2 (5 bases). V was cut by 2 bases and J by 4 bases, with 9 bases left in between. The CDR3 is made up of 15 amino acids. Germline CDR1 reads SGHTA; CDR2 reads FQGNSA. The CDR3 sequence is CASSLSGSGANVLTF. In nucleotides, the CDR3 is TGTGCCAGCAGCTTATCGGGGTCCGGGGCCAACGTCCTGACTTTC.

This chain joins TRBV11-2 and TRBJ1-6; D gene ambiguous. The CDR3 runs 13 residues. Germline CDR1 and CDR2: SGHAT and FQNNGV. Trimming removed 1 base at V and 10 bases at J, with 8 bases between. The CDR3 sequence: CASSLGLPSPLHF. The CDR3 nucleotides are TGTGCCAGCAGCTTAGGGCTCCCCTCACCCCTCCACTTT.

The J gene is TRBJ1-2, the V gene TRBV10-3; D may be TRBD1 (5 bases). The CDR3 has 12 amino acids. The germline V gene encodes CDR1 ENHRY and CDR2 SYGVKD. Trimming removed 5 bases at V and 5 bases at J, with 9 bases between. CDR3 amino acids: CAISSDNYGYTF. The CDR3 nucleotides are TGTGCCATCAGTTCGGACAATTATGGCTACACCTTC.

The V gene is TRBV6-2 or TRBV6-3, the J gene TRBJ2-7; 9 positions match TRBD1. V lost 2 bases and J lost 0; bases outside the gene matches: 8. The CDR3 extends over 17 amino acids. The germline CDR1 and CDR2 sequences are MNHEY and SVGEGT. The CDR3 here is CASSYTRQGEYSYEQYF. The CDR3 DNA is TGTGCCAGCAGTTACACCCGACAGGGGGAATACTCCTACGAGCAGTACTTC.

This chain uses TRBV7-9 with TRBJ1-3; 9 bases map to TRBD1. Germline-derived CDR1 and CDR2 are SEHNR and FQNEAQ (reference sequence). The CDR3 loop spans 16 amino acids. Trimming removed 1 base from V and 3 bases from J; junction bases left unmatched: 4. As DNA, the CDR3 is TGTGCCAGCAGCTTAGAGGGGACAGGGAGTGGAAACACCATATATTTT. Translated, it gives CASSLEGTGSGNTIYF.

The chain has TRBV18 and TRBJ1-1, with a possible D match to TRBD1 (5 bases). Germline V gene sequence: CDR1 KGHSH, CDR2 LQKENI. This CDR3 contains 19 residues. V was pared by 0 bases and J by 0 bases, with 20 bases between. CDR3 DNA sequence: TGTGCCAGCTCACCACCGGACTACGGGACGGTGAGGGTGAACACTGAAGCTTTCTTT. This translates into CASSPPDYGTVRVNTEAFF.

DNA of the CDR3: TGCAGTGCCGGAGGTAACACCATATATTTT. It codes for CSAGGNTIYF. This chain connects TRBV20-1 to TRBJ1-3; D uncertain. The CDR3 is made up of 10 amino acids. The germline V and J ends were trimmed by 6 bases and 7 bases, with 7 bases remaining between them. The germline CDR1 and CDR2 sequences are DFQATT and SNEGSKA (reference sequence).

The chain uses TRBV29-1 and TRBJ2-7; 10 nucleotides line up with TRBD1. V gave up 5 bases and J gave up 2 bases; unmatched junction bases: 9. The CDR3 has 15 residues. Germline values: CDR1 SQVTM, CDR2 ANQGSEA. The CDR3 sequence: CSVQMGQGPTYEQYF. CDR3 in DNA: TGCAGCGTTCAAATGGGACAGGGGCCTACCTACGAGCAGTACTTC.

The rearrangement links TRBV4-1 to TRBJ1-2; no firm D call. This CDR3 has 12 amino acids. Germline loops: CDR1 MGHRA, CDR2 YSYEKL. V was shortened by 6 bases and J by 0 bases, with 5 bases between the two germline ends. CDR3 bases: TGCGCCAGCAGGAGTCCTAACTATGGCTACACCTTC. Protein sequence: CASRSPNYGYTF.